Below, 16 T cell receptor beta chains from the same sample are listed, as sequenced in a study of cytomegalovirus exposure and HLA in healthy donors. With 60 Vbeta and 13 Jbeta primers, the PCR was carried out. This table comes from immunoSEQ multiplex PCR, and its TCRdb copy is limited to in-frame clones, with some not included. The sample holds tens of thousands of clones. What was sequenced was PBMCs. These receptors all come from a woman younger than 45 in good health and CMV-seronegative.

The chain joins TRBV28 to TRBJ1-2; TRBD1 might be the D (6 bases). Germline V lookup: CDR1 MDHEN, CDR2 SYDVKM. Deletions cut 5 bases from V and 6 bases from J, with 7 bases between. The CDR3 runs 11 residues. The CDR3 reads CASSAGDGYTF. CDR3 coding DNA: TGTGCCAGCAGTGCAGGGGATGGCTACACCTTC.

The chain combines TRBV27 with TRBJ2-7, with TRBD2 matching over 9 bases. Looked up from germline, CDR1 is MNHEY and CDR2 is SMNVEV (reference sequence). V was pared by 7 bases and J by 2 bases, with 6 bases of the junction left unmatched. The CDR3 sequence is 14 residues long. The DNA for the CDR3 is TGTGCCAGCAAGATAGCGGGGGTCCCCTACGAGCAGTACTTC. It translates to CASKIAGVPYEQYF.

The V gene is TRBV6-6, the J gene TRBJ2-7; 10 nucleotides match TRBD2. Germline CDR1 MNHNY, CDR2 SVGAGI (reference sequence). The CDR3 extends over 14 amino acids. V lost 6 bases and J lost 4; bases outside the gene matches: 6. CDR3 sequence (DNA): TGTGCCAGCAGAAGACTAGCGGGTGTTTACGAGCAGTACTTC. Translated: CASRRLAGVYEQYF.

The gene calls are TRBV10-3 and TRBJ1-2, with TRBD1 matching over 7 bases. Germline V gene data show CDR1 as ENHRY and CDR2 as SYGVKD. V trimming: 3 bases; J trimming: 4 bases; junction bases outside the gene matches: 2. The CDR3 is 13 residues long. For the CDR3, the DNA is TGTGCCATCAGTGAAGGGGACAGCTATGGCTACACCTTC. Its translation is CAISEGDSYGYTF.

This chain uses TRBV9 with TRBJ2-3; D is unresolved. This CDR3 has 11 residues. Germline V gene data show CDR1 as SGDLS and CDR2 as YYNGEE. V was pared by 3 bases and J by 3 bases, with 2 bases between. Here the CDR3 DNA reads TGTGCCAGCAGCGCGACAGATACGCAGTATTTT. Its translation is CASSATDTQYF.

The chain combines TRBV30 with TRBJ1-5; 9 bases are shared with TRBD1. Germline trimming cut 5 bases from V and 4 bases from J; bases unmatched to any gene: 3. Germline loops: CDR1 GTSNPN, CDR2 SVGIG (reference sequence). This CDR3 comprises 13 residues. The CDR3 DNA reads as TGTGCCTGGGGACAGGGGTTAAATCAGCCCCAGCATTTT. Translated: CAWGQGLNQPQHF.

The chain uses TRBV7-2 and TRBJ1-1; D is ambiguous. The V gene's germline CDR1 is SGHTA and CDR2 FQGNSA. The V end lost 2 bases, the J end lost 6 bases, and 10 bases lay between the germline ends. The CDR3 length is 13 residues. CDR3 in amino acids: CASSLREFAEAFF. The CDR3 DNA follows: TGTGCCAGCAGCTTAAGGGAGTTTGCTGAAGCTTTCTTT.

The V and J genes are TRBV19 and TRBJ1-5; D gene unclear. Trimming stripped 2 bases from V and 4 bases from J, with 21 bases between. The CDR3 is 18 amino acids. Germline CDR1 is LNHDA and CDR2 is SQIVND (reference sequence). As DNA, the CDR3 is TGTGCCAGTAGTATAAGCGGCTCGGCAACGGAAAGGAATCAGCCCCAGCATTTT. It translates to CASSISGSATERNQPQHF. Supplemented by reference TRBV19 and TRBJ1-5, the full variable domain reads DGGITQSPKYLFRKEGQNVTLSCEQNLNHDAMYWYRQDPGQGLRLIYYSQIVNDFQKGDIAEGYSVSREKKESFPLTVTSAQKNPTAFYLCASSISGSATERNQPQHFGDGTRLSIL.

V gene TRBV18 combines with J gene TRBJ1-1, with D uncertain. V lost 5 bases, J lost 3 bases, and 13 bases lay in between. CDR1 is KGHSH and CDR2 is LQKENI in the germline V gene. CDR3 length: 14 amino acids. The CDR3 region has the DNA TGTGCCAGCTCATCGGAAAGGAGATACACTGAAGCTTTCTTT. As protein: CASSSERRYTEAFF.

CDR3 coding DNA: TGTGCCAGCAGGCCACCACGGGAACGAAATTCACCCCTCCACTTT. This codes for CASRPPRERNSPLHF. The rearrangement joins TRBV6-6 to TRBJ1-6; D uncertain. The CDR3 is 15 residues long. Germline V lookup: CDR1 MNHNY, CDR2 SVGAGI (reference sequence). Trimming stripped 6 bases from V and 7 bases from J, with 16 bases between.

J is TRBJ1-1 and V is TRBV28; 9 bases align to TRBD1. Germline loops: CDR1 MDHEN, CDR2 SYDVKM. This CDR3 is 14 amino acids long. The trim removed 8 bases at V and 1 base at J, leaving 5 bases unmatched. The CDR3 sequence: CASHTGGANTEAFF. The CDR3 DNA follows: TGTGCCAGCCATACAGGGGGCGCGAACACTGAAGCTTTCTTT.

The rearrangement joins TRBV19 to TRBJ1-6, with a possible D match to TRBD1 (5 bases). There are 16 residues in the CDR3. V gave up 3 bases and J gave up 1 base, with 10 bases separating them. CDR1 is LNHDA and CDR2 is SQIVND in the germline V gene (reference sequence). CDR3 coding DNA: TGTGCCAGTAGTATCTTCGGGGGGTCCTATAATTCACCCCTCCACTTT. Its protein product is CASSIFGGSYNSPLHF.

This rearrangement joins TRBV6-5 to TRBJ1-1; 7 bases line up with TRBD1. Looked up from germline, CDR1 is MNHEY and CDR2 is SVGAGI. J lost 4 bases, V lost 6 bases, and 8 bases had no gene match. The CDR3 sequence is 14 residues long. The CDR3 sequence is CASRAGGWSTEAFF. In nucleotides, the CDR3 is TGTGCCAGCAGGGCAGGGGGATGGAGCACTGAAGCTTTCTTT.

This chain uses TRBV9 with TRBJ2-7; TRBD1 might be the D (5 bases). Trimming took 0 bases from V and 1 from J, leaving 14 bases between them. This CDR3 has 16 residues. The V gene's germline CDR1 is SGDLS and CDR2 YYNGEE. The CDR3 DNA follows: TGTGCCAGCAGCGTAGGATCAGGGTTTGATTCCTACGAGCAGTACTTC. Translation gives CASSVGSGFDSYEQYF. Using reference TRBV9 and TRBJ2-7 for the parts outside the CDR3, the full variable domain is DSGVTQTPKHLITATGQRVTLRCSPRSGDLSVYWYQQSLDQGLQFLIQYYNGEERAKGNILERFSAQQFPDLHSELNLSSLELGDSALYFCASSVGSGFDSYEQYFGPGTRLTVT.

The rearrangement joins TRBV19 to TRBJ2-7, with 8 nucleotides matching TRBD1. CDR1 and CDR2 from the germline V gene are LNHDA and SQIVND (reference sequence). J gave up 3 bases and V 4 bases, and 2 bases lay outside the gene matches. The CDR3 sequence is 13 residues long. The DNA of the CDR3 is TGTGCCAGTAGTACCAGGGGGCTCTACGAGCAGTACTTC. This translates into CASSTRGLYEQYF.

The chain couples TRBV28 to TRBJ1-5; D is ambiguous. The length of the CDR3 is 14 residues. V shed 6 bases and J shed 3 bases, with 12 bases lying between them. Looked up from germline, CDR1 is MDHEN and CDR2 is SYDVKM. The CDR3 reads CASRRDSINQPQHF. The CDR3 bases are TGTGCCAGCAGAAGAGATAGCATCAATCAGCCCCAGCATTTT.